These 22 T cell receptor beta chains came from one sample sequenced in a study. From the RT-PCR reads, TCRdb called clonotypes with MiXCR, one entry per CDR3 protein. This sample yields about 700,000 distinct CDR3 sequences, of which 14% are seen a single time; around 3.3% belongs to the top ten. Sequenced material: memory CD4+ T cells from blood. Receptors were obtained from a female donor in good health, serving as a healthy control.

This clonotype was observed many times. CDR3 region: CASSLAVRASQETQYF. The CDR3 DNA is TGTGCCAGCAGCTTAGCGGTTCGGGCCTCCCAAGAGACCCAGTACTTC. The chain employs TRBV7-9 and TRBJ2-5; D is undetermined. Germline CDR1 SEHNR, CDR2 FQNEAQ (reference sequence). V was cut by 0 bases and J by 1 base, with 12 bases left in between. The length of the CDR3 is 16 residues.

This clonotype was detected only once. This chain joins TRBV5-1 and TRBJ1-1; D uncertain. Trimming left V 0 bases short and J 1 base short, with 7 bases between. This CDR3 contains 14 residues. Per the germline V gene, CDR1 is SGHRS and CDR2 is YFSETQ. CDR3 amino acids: CASSLVGPNTEAFF. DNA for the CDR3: TGCGCCAGCAGCTTGGTTGGTCCGAACACTGAAGCTTTCTTT.

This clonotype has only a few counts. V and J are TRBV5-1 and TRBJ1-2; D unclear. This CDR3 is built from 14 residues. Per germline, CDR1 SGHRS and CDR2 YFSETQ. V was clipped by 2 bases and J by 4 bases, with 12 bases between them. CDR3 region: CASSFGGMGYGYTF. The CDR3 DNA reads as TGCGCCAGCAGCTTCGGAGGTATGGGCTATGGCTACACCTTC.

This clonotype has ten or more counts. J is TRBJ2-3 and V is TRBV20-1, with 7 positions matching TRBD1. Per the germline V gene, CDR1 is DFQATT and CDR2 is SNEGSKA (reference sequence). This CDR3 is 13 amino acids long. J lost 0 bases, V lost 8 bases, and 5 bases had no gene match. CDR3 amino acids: CSSDRDSTDTQYF. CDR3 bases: TGCAGTTCAGACAGGGACAGCACAGATACGCAGTATTTT.

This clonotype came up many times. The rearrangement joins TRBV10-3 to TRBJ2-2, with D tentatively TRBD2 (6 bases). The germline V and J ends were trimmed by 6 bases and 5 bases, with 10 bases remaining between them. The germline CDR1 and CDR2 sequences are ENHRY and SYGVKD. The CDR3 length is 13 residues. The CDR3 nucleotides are TGTGCCATCAGGCCGGGAGCTACCGGGGAGCTGTTTTTT. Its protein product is CAIRPGATGELFF.

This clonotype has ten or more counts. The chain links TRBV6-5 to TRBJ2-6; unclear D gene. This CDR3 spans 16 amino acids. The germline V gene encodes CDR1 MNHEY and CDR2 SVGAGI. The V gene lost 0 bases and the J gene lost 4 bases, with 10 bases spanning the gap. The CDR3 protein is CASSYSTAEGANVLTF. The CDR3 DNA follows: TGTGCCAGCAGTTACTCGACGGCGGAGGGGGCCAACGTCCTGACTTTC.

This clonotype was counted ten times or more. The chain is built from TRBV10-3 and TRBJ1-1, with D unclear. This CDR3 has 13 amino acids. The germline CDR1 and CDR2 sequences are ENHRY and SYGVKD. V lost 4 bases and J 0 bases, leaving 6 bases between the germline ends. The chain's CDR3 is CAISGPMNTEAFF. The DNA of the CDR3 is TGTGCCATCAGTGGCCCAATGAACACTGAAGCTTTCTTT.

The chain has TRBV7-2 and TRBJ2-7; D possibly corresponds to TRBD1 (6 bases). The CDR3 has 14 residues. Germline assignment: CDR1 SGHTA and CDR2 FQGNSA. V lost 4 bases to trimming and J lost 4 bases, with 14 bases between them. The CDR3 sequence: CASSYQDSSYEQYF. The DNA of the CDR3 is TGTGCCAGCAGCTACCAGGACAGCTCGTACGAGCAGTACTTC. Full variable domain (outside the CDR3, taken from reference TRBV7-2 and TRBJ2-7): GAGVSQSPSNKVTEKGKDVELRCDPISGHTALYWYRQSLGQGLEFLIYFQGNSAPDKSGLPSDRFSAERTGGSVSTLTIQRTQQEDSAVYLCASSYQDSSYEQYFGPGTRLTVT.

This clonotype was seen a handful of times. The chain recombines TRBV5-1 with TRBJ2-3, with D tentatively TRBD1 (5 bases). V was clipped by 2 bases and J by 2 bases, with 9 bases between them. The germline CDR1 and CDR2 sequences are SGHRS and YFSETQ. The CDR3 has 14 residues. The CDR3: CASSFLTDTDTQYF. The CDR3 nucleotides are TGCGCCAGCAGCTTCCTGACAGACACAGATACGCAGTATTTT.

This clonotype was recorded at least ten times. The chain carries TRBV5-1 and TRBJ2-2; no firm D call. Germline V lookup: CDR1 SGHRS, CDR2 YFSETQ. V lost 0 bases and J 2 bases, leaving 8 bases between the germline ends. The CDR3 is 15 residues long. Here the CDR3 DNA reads TGCGCCAGCAGCTTGGAGGCGCCCAACACCGGGGAGCTGTTTTTT. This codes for CASSLEAPNTGELFF.

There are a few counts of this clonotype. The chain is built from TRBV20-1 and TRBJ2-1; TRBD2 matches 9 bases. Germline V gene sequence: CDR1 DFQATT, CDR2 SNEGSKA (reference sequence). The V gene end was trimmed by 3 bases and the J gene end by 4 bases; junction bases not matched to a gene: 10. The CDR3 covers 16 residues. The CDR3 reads CSARSYGGGAYNEQFF. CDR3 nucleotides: TGCAGTGCTAGGAGTTATGGCGGGGGGGCTTACAATGAGCAGTTCTTC.

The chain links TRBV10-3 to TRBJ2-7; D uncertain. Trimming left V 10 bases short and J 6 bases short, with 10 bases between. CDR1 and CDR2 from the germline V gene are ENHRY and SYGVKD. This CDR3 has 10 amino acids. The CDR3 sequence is CATVIGEQYF. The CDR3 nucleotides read TGTGCCACAGTTATTGGCGAGCAGTACTTC.

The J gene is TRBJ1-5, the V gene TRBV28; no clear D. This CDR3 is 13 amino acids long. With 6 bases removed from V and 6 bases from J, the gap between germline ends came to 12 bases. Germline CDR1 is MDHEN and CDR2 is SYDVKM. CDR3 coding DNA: TGTGCCAGCAGAAGACATTCTGGTCAGCCCCAGCATTTT. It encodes CASRRHSGQPQHF.

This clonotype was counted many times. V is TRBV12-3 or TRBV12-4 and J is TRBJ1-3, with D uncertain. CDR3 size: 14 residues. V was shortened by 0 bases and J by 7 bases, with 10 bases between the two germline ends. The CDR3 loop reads CASSLAGRFNTIYF. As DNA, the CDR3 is TGTGCCAGCAGTTTAGCGGGCAGGTTCAACACCATATATTTT.

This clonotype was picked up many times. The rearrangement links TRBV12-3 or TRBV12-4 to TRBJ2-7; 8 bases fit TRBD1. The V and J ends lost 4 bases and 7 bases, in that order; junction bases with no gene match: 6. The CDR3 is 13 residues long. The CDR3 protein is CASSYQGAGEQYF. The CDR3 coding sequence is TGTGCCAGCAGTTATCAGGGGGCGGGGGAGCAGTACTTC.

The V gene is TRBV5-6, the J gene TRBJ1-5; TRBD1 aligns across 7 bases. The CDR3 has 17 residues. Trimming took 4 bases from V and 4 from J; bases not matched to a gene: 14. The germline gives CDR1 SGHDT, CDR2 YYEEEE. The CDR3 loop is CASSTRDSSLINQPQHF. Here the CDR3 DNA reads TGTGCCAGCAGCACCCGGGACAGTTCCCTAATAAATCAGCCCCAGCATTTT.

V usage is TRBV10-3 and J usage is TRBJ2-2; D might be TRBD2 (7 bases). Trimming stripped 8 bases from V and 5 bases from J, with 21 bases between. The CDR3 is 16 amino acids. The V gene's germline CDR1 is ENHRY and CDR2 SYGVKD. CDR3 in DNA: TGTGCCATCGGGGGGGGGGCAGGTTTACGGACCGGGGAGCTGTTTTTT. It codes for CAIGGGAGLRTGELFF.

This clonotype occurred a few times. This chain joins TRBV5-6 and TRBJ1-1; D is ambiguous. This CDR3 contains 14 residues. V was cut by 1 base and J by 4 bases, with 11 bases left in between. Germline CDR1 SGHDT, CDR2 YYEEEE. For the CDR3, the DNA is TGTGCCAGCAGCTTGATTACAGCGGTCACTGAAGCTTTCTTT. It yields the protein CASSLITAVTEAFF.

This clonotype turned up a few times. Here the CDR3 DNA reads TGTGCCAGCCGTCGGGGAGGGGGTGACACTGAAGCTTTCTTT. Residues: CASRRGGGDTEAFF. V gene TRBV6-5 combines with J gene TRBJ1-1, with a tentative D call TRBD1 (6 bases). V lost 8 bases and J 3 bases, leaving 16 bases between the germline ends. The CDR3 is made up of 14 amino acids. Looked up from germline, CDR1 is MNHEY and CDR2 is SVGAGI.

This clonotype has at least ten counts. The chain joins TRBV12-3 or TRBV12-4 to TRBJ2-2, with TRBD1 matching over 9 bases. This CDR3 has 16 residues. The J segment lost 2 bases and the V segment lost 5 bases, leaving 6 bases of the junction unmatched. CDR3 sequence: CASSTGTGTNTGELFF. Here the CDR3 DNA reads TGTGCCAGCAGTACCGGGACAGGGACTAACACCGGGGAGCTGTTTTTT.

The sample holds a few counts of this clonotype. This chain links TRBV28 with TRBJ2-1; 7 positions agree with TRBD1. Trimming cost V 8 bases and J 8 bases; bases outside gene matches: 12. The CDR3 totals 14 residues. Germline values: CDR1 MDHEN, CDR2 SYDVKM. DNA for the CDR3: TGTGCCAGCCTGAAAGGGGGCGGTTTTGATGAGCAGTTCTTC. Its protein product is CASLKGGGFDEQFF.

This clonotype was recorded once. The CDR3 coding sequence is TGCGCCAGCAGCCGCATATTGAGGGGTTACACTGAAGCTTTCTTT. It encodes CASSRILRGYTEAFF. The chain couples TRBV4-3 to TRBJ1-1; maybe TRBD1 (5 bases). This CDR3 contains 15 residues. Looked up from germline, CDR1 is LGHNA and CDR2 is YSLEER. Trimming took off 4 bases at V and 3 bases at J, with 15 bases between the two ends.